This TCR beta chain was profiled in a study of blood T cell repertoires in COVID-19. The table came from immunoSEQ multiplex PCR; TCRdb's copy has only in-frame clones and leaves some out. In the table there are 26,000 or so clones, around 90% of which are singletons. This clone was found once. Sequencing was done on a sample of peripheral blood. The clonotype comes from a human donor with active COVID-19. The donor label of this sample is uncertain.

The CDR3 DNA is TGTGCCTGGAGTGTAAACAGGTTAACTAATGAAAAACTGTTTTTT. This encodes CAWSVNRLTNEKLFF. The chain links TRBV30 to TRBJ1-4, with a weak D call TRBD1 (5 bases). The V gene's germline CDR1 is GTSNPN and CDR2 SVGIG (reference sequence). The CDR3 sequence is 15 residues long. V was pared by 0 bases and J by 1 base, with 9 bases between.